This TCR beta chain is from a study of response to subunit inactivated influenza vaccine. Notes on this clonotype: What it binds is unknown.

TCRdb reanalysed the RT-PCR reads using MiXCR and keeps one entry per CDR3 protein. The sample contains 650,000 to 800,000 distinct CDR3 sequences, roughly 20% of which appear only once. The CDR3 has 14 residues. V was pared by 0 bases and J by 3 bases, with 9 bases between. Germline CDR1 and CDR2: SGDLS and YYNGEE. Study-wide results and caveats: Only a handful of new T cells, the authors suggested, are recruited with each seasonal influenza vaccination.

This clonotype was sampled from a man aged 45 to 65 who received an inactivated influenza vaccine. The J gene is TRBJ2-5, the V gene TRBV9; D call uncertain. The sample was PBMCs from blood, taken around 5 days after vaccination. CDR3 DNA: TGTGCCAGCAGCGTAGGTTCTGGGGAAGAGACCCAGTACTTC. It translates to CASSVGSGEETQYF.